Listed here is a single T cell receptor (beta chain). The specificity of this receptor is unknown. The sample holds no much larger clone one base away, and base qualities are not on file. According to the germline V gene (reference sequence), CDR1 reads SGHNT and CDR2 reads YYREEE. From its cysteine to its phenylalanine, the CDR3 spans 14 amino acids. Only CDR3 DNA remains: 42 bases, in frame from the first base. Clipping removes 4 bases from V and 6 bases from J, with 5 as the unmatched junction base count. The data were taken from a study of T cells in localized non-small cell lung cancer (TCRdb year 2020). Study-wide context: The study analyzed T cell repertoires of a few hundred early-stage NSCLC patients, comparing tumors and uninvolved tumor-adjacent lungs. NSCLC patients had a mean age of roughly 64 years, and more than 120 were male and 85 to 110 female. The cohort comprised around 240 treatment-naïve NSCLC patients with resected, localized lung tumors. Overall study results and their limits: Uninvolved tumor-adjacent lung showed the highest T cell clonality, higher than tumor, which suggests more focused antigenic responses in the adjacent lung. Multi-region tumor sequencing was not performed, so intratumor heterogeneity could not be excluded. Higher blood T cell density associated with longer overall survival, while higher adjacent-lung clonality associated with shorter survival. Because the study design was exploratory, TCR variables were selected using unadjusted p-values without false-discovery rate correction. A median of roughly 60 of the top 100 tumor clones were detected in paired uninvolved adjacent lung, and 25 to 35 of these tumor clones were also found among the top 100 clones of the paired uninvolved adjacent lung.

The immunoSEQ Assay was used to sequence TCR beta CDR3 regions from DNA. In the source study's methods: To compute T cell density, TCR beta template counts were normalized to usable DNA, which was estimated by amplifying housekeeping genes. Richness was estimated with the preseqR package, extrapolating to 400,000 templates for PBMC samples and 120,000 templates for tissue samples. Clonality was defined by subtracting Pielou's evenness from one. To identify tissue-enriched TCRs, differential abundance testing was run on productive amino-acid clonotypes with a minimum total count of 5 and an alpha of 0.1. The Jaccard Index and the Morisita Overlap Index were used to measure how much the repertoires overlapped between compartments. GLIPH grouped TCR beta CDR3s together with public tetramer-defined viral CDR3s, and a viral motif had to include at least three viral sequences and show V-gene enrichment. Imported from immuneACCESS, the table was reduced by TCRdb to in-frame sequences with V and J called. These copies leave out some clones; in studies compared against another copy, an unresolved V gene accounts for under half, and the cause of the remainder is not known. That table supplies the V and J calls and clone size; D and trimming were determined from the DNA. This sample has approximately 41,000 clones in its table, and about 86% of those were observed once. The biggest ten clones account for over 6% of the sample.

At diagnosis, tumor, uninvolved tumor-adjacent lung and peripheral blood were collected and then preserved as a mix of FFPE and fresh-frozen material. For TCR repertoire profiling, blood samples were analyzed as peripheral blood mononuclear cells. This specimen was peripheral blood, taken before any cancer treatment. The chain is made from TRBV5-4 and TRBJ2-1; 9 central nucleotides agree with TRBD2. This TCR came from a woman aged 18 to 55 with stage III lung adenocarcinoma. Read as DNA, the sequence is TGTGCCAGCAGCCCCGGGACTAGCTTCAATGAGCAGTTCTTC. Its protein is CASSPGTSFNEQFF.